This T cell receptor beta chain was recovered during a study of blood T cell repertoires in COVID-19. At the level of the study: Sources were T cells, B-cell-depleted T cells, or PBMCs; the material itself was cDNA or gDNA.

Generated by immunoSEQ multiplex PCR, the TCRdb table keeps only in-frame clones and is missing some. This sample carries about 42,000 clones, around 84% of them seen once, and the ten largest clones take around 64%. This clone showed up just once. From germline, CDR1 is SGHAT and CDR2 FQNNGV. The V end lost 2 bases, the J end lost 4 bases, and 11 bases lay between the germline ends. This CDR3 has 14 residues. Sequenced sample: peripheral blood. The source is a man aged 65 to 79 with acute or convalescent COVID-19. The chain uses TRBV11-2 and TRBJ1-2; D is perhaps TRBD1 (5 bases). In DNA form, the CDR3 reads TGTGCCAGCAGCTTATGGGGGGGGACCTATGGCTACACCTTC. Amino acids: CASSLWGGTYGYTF.